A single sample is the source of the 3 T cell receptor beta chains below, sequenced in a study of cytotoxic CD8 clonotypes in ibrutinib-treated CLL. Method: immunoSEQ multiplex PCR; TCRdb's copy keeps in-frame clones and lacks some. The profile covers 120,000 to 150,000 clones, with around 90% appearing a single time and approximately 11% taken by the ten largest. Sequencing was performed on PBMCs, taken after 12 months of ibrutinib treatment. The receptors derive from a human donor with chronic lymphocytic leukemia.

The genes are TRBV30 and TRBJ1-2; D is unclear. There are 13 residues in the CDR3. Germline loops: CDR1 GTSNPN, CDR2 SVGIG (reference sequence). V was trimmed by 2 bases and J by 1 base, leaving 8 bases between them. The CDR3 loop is CAWSPGNNYGYTF. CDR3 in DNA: TGTGCCTGGAGTCCGGGGAATAACTATGGCTACACCTTC.

The CDR3 loop reads CASSPDRYYGYTF. The DNA of the CDR3 is TGTGCCAGCAGCCCGGACAGGTACTATGGCTACACCTTC. This chain links TRBV7-9 with TRBJ1-2, with 7 positions matching TRBD1. The CDR3 is made up of 13 amino acids. CDR1 and CDR2 from the germline V gene are SEHNR and FQNEAQ (reference sequence). After removal of 5 bases from V and 3 bases from J, the junction contained 3 bases not matched to a gene.

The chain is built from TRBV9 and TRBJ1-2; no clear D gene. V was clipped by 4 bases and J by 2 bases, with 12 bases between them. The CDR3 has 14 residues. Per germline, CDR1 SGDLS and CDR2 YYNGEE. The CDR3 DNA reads TGTGCCAGCAGCCCGTATTGGACGAACTATGGCTACACCTTC. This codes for CASSPYWTNYGYTF.